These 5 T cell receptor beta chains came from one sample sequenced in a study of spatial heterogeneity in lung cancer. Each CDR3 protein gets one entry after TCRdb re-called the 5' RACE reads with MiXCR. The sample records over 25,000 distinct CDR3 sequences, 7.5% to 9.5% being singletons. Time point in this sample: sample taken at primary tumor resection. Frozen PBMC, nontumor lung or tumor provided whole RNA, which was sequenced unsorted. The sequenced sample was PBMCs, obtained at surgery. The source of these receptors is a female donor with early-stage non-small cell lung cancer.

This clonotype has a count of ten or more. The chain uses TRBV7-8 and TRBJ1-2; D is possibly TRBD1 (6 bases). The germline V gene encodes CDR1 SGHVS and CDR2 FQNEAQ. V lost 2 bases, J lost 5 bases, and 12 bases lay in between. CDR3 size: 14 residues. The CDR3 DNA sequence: TGTGCCAGCAGCTTAATCAGGGGAGCGTATGGCTACACCTTC. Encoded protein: CASSLIRGAYGYTF. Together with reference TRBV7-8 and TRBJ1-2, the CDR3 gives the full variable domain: GAGVSQSPRYKVAKRGQDVALRCDPISGHVSLFWYQQALGQGPEFLTYFQNEAQLDKSGLPSDRFFAERPEGSVSTLKIQRTQQEDSAVYLCASSLIRGAYGYTFGSGTRLTVV.

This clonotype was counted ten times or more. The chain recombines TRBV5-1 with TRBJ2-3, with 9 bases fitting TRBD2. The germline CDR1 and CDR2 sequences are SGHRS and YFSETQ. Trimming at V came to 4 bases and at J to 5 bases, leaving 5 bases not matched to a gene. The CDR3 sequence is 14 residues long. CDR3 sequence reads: CASSPGLAKDTQYF. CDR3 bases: TGCGCCAGCAGCCCTGGACTAGCGAAAGATACGCAGTATTTT.

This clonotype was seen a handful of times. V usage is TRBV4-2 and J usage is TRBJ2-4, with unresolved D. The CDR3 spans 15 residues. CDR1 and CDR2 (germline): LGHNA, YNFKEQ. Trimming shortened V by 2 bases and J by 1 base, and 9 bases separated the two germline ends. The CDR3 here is CASSQHLGAKNIQYF. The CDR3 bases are TGTGCCAGCAGCCAACACTTAGGGGCCAAAAACATTCAGTACTTC.

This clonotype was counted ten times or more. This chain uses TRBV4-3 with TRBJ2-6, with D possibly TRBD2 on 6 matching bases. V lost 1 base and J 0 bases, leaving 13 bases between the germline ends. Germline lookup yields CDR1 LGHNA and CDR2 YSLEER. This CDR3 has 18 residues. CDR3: CASSQGGLGLSGANVLTF. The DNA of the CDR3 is TGCGCCAGCAGCCAAGGGGGTTTGGGACTCTCTGGGGCCAACGTCCTGACTTTC.

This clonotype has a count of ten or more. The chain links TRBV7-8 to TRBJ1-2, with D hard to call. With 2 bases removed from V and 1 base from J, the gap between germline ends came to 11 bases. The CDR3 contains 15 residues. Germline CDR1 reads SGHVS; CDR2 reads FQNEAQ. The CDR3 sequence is CASSLTSQINYGYTF. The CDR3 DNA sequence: TGTGCCAGCAGCTTAACAAGTCAGATTAACTATGGCTACACCTTC.